This TCR beta chain was sequenced for a study of molecular identifiers for immune sequencing clone quantification. Findings and caveats of the study: Over 99% of CMV-specific effector molecules, but under 1% of naive ones, were in clones above 20 copies.

Researchers sorted naive CD8 T cells as cells that were CD8+CD4-CCR7+CD45RA+. Regarding this clonotype: Its antigen remains unknown.

TCRdb re-derived calls from the PCR reads in MiXCR, one entry per CDR3 protein. This table has more than 550,000 distinct CDR3 sequences, less than 30% appearing once. The V gene's germline CDR1 is LGHNA and CDR2 YNFKEQ. This CDR3 region has 14 residues. Deletions cut 2 bases from V and 0 bases from J, with 5 bases between. The V and J genes are TRBV4-2 and TRBJ1-3; D is ambiguous. The TCR originated in a human donor in good health. Some libraries in this study had Jurkat cell RNA spiked in. Sequenced input: naive CD8+ T cells from blood, with Jurkat cell RNA spiked in. Subset indicated: FACS-sorted CD8+CD4-CCR7+CD45RA+ naive T cells. This CDR3 is CASSQQPSGNTIYF. Here the CDR3 DNA reads TGTGCCAGCAGCCAACAACCCTCTGGAAACACCATATATTTT.